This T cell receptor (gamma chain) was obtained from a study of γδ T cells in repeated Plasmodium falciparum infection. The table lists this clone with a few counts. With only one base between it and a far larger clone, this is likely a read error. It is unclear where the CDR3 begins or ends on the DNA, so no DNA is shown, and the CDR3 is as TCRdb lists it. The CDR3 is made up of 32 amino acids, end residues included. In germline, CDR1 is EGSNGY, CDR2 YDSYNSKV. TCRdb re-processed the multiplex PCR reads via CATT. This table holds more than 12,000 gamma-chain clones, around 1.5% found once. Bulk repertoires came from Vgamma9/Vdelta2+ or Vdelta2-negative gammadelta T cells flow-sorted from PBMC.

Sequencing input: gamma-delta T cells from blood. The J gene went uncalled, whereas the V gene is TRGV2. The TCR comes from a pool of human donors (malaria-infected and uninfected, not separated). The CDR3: CATWDGPIGIRNSLAVEQHWLSQVSIGRIQHF.